The T cell receptor beta chain under discussion was sequenced for a study of identical twins. The study, taken as a whole, reports: Invariant MAIT and iNKT cells are populations that could partly confound zero-insertion analyses. The study found that models underestimated out-of-frame TCR alpha sharing in monozygotic twins.

Note on this clonotype: Its matching antigen is unknown.

TCRdb re-called the 5' RACE reads through MiXCR, storing one row per CDR3 protein. The sample includes under 500,000 distinct CDR3 sequences, roughly an eighth of them seen just once. This sample was also put to use in a study of yellow fever vaccine responses in identical twins.

Sequenced input: CD4+ T cells sorted from blood. This TCR derives from a woman in her late teens or twenties in good health.

CDR3 coding DNA: TGTGCCAGCAGTTTATCATGGGACAGGGACCACGAGCAGTACTTC. It is translated as CASSLSWDRDHEQYF. This chain uses TRBV27 with TRBJ2-7, with 9 bases fitting TRBD1. Germline V CDR1 and CDR2: MNHEY, SMNVEV (reference sequence). With 0 bases clipped from V and 5 bases from J, the junction kept 5 bases outside the gene matches. This CDR3 region has 15 residues.